This T cell receptor (beta chain) is from a study of blood T cell repertoires in COVID-19. Study summary: From T cells, B-cell-depleted T cells, or PBMCs came the material, which was cDNA or gDNA.

Per the authors' pipeline: From reference gene primer amplification, estimates of nucleated cell counts were derived. Sequenced by immunoSEQ multiplex PCR; TCRdb stores in-frame clones only, minus some. Clonal size and the V and J genes are those of that table, whereas D and trimming came from the DNA. Of some 15,000 clones in the sample, 88% were seen once. The CDR3 runs to 14 residues. Trimming pared 2 bases from V and 7 bases from J, leaving 14 bases between. Germline CDR1 WSHSY, CDR2 SAAADI. Sequenced: peripheral blood. The sequence came from a human donor in a cohort sampled during active COVID-19. The gene calls are TRBV10-2 and TRBJ2-5; D perhaps matches TRBD2 (5 bases). In nucleotides, the CDR3 is TGCGCCAGCAGTGAGACGGCAGTCCGGGGGACCCAGTACTTC. Its protein product is CASSETAVRGTQYF.